The rows below give T cell receptor beta chains drawn from one sample of a study of T cell responses to AZD1222 COVID-19 vaccine. Here immunoSEQ multiplex PCR was the method, and the copy in TCRdb shows in-frame clones only, minus some. The table records hundreds of thousands of clones, 85% to 95% of them present only once. Sample: peripheral blood, taken on day 0 of MenACWY control vaccination. These receptors all stem from an adult in good health. CDR3s leave out the opening cysteine and the closing phenylalanine or tryptophan. Each record gives: J gene, D gene, V gene, CDR3 protein. D genes are given only for firm matches.

TRBJ1-3 | NA | TRBV7-9 | ASSVSGNTIY
TRBJ1-2 | NA | TRBV6-5 | ASRPNRDRLRGYT
TRBJ1-2 | TRBD1 | TRBV7-6 | ASSPQGAYGYT
TRBJ1-3 | NA | TRBV10-2 | ASSEIQSSGNTIY
TRBJ1-4 | NA | TRBV5-8 | ASSHGEQGKGNEKLF
TRBJ2-3 | NA | TRBV6-5 | ASSNTDTQY
TRBJ1-2 | NA | TRBV5-8 | ASRYSGGEGYT
TRBJ2-7 | NA | TRBV6-6 | ASSGAGGSYEQY
TRBJ2-7 | TRBD1 | TRBV5-8 | ASSFRQGAGEQY
TRBJ1-4 | NA | TRBV7-9 | ASSPTNEKLF
TRBJ1-2 | TRBD1 | TRBV6-6 | ASSRGTGDGYT
TRBJ1-2 | NA | TRBV10-2 | ASSDVRGYGYT
TRBJ1-1 | NA | TRBV9 | ASSVGLTRNAEAF
TRBJ1-3 | NA | TRBV7-3 | ASSLFARESSGNTIY
TRBJ2-5 | NA | TRBV6-4 | ASTGHLGETQY
TRBJ1-1 | NA | TRBV7-9 | AISASSGDTEAF
TRBJ2-4 | NA | TRBV4-1 | ASSQEQGGLAKNIQY
TRBJ1-2 | NA | TRBV5-1 | ASSLDGAIYGYT
TRBJ2-5 | NA | TRBV10-3 | AIRGVGETQY
TRBJ1-2 | NA | TRBV29-1 | SVEEPDSYT
TRBJ2-1 | TRBD2 | TRBV3-1/TRBV3-2 | ASSHERLAGKF
TRBJ1-6 | TRBD1 | TRBV19 | ATGDRAGSPLH
TRBJ1-3 | NA | TRBV6-1 | ASSERGGGNTIY
TRBJ1-1 | NA | TRBV7-2 | ASSSRVNTEAF
TRBJ1-3 | TRBD1 | TRBV6-1 | ASSGGYRGNHGNTIY
TRBJ2-3 | TRBD1 | TRBV28 | ASSFTGAITADTQY
TRBJ1-2 | TRBD1 | TRBV2 | ASEDRTANYGYT
TRBJ2-7 | TRBD1 | TRBV3-1/TRBV3-2 | ASGQADRAGHEQY
TRBJ1-1 | NA | TRBV28 | ASRPMTGGNTEAF
TRBJ2-1 | TRBD1 | TRBV7-9 | ASSLGGWGQGHNEQF
TRBJ1-2 | NA | TRBV1 | TSSHVRRQGLRGYGYT
TRBJ1-2 | TRBD1 | TRBV12-3/TRBV12-4 | ASSRTGVGGYT
TRBJ1-3 | TRBD1 | TRBV12-5 | ASGPGQGTAGNTIY
TRBJ2-4 | TRBD1 | TRBV28 | ASSRPGTGGNIQY
TRBJ1-6 | NA | TRBV7-2 | ASSLASAGSPNSPLH
TRBJ1-3 | NA | TRBV18 | ASSPGQSSGNTIY
TRBJ1-1 | TRBD1 | TRBV3-1/TRBV3-2 | ASSPGQGAEAF
TRBJ2-2 | NA | TRBV5-1 | ASSLVQGPGELF
TRBJ1-4 | NA | TRBV28 | ASSPGPEKLF
TRBJ2-7 | NA | TRBV5-4 | ASSLSEWNRYEQY
TRBJ1-5 | NA | TRBV30 | AWSQKGGSVNQPQH
TRBJ1-2 | TRBD1 | TRBV18 | ASSSGQDYGYT
TRBJ2-3 | NA | TRBV7-8 | ASSDGHLDTQY
TRBJ1-2 | NA | TRBV5-1 | ASSLSGGNYGYT
TRBJ1-2 | TRBD1 | TRBV4-3 | ASSQTGKGYYGYT
TRBJ1-4 | NA | TRBV25-1 | ASSPYGSPNEKLF
TRBJ2-7 | NA | TRBV30 | AWNDGASYEQY
TRBJ2-7 | TRBD1 | TRBV18 | ASSRGTGRSYEQY
TRBJ1-4 | NA | TRBV4-3 | ASSQGETNEKLF